These 10 T cell receptor beta chains were all obtained from the same sample, sequenced in a study of blood T cell repertoires in COVID-19. Assay: immunoSEQ multiplex PCR; the TCRdb copy retains only in-frame clones and omits some. The table shows about 150,000 clones, with approximately 80% occurring only once. Sequencing was done on a sample of peripheral blood. The receptors were gathered from a human donor in a cohort sampled during active COVID-19.

The chain uses TRBV21-1 and TRBJ2-1; TRBD1, the table's D call, was not compared with the DNA. TRBV21-1 is flagged as a pseudogene. The length of the CDR3 is 14 residues. In DNA form, the CDR3 reads TGTGCCAGCAGCAAAGAGTCGACATCGAGTGAGCAGTTCTTC. It codes for CASSKESTSSEQFF.

The rearrangement uses TRBV2 and TRBJ1-1, with 8 bases identical to TRBD1. The junction had 10 bases not matched to a gene; V was cut back by 6 bases and J by 10 bases. CDR1 SNHLY and CDR2 FYNNEI come from the germline V gene. This CDR3 region has 13 residues. The CDR3 region is CASSQGAGNGAFF. CDR3 in DNA: TGTGCCAGCAGCCAGGGGGCTGGGAACGGAGCTTTCTTT.

The chain has TRBV5-4 and TRBJ1-3; tentative D call: TRBD1 (5 bases). The germline V and J ends were trimmed by 4 bases and 3 bases, with 11 bases remaining between them. Looked up from germline, CDR1 is SGHNT and CDR2 is YYREEE (reference sequence). CDR3 length: 14 residues. Here the CDR3 DNA reads TGTGCCAGCAGCCGGTGGCAGGGTGGAAACACCATATATTTT. It codes for CASSRWQGGNTIYF. The whole variable domain, remainder taken from reference TRBV5-4 and TRBJ1-3, is ETGVTQSPTHLIKTRGQQVTLRCSSQSGHNTVSWYQQALGQGPQFIFQYYREEENGRGNFPPRFSGLQFPNYSSELNVNALELDDSALYLCASSRWQGGNTIYFGEGSWLTVV.

This clone was seen only once. V and J are TRBV3-1 (or the pseudogene TRBV3-2) and TRBJ1-1; TRBD1 is a possible D gene (5 bases). Per the germline V gene, CDR1 is LGHDT and CDR2 is YNNKEL (reference sequence). This CDR3 contains 17 residues. Trimming pared 3 bases from V and 0 bases from J, leaving 17 bases between. This CDR3 is CASSHLQGPGMNTEAFF. CDR3 sequence (DNA): TGTGCCAGCAGCCACCTCCAGGGTCCGGGTATGAACACTGAAGCTTTCTTT.

The CDR3 DNA is TGTGCCAGCAGCCCGCTGGGAGGCGACACTGAAGCTTTCTTT. Protein sequence: CASSPLGGDTEAFF. The chain carries TRBV3-1 (or the pseudogene TRBV3-2) and TRBJ1-1, with D hard to call. Deletions cut 4 bases from V and 3 bases from J, with 12 bases between. CDR1 is LGHDT, CDR2 YNNKEL, per germline (reference sequence). The CDR3 contains 14 residues.

A single count supports this clone. The chain couples TRBV5-6 to TRBJ2-3; 7 bases fit TRBD2. The CDR3 is 16 residues long. CDR1 SGHDT and CDR2 YYEEEE come from the germline V gene. J lost 3 bases, V lost 4 bases, and 11 bases had no gene match. CDR3 sequence (DNA): TGTGCCAGCAGCCCCAGGGCGGGGGAGACGACAGATACGCAGTATTTT. This encodes CASSPRAGETTDTQYF.

This chain links TRBV10-3 with TRBJ2-3, with unresolved D. CDR3 length: 11 residues. Per germline, CDR1 ENHRY and CDR2 SYGVKD. Trimming shortened V by 3 bases and J by 7 bases, and 5 bases separated the two germline ends. The CDR3, as DNA: TGTGCCATCAGTGATCTGTATACGCAGTATTTT. Translating it yields CAISDLYTQYF.

This chain connects TRBV28 to TRBJ1-1; 7 nucleotides match TRBD1. The length of the CDR3 is 17 residues. V shed 4 bases and J 5 bases; nucleotides not matched to a gene: 16. Per germline, CDR1 MDHEN and CDR2 SYDVKM. CDR3 sequence reads: CASSSKGFDRVRTEAFF. CDR3 nucleotides: TGTGCCAGCAGTTCCAAAGGGTTTGACAGGGTTCGAACTGAAGCTTTCTTT.

V and J are TRBV19 and TRBJ1-2; D is perhaps TRBD1 (5 bases). The length of the CDR3 is 15 residues. V was cut by 7 bases and J by 2 bases, with 17 bases left in between. The germline CDR1 and CDR2 sequences are LNHDA and SQIVND (reference sequence). In nucleotides, the CDR3 is TGTGCCAGTACCTTGCCCGCAGGGCCCAACTATGGCTACACCTTC. Residues: CASTLPAGPNYGYTF. Looking up the rest from reference TRBV19 and TRBJ1-2 gives the full variable domain: DGGITQSPKYLFRKEGQNVTLSCEQNLNHDAMYWYRQDPGQGLRLIYYSQIVNDFQKGDIAEGYSVSREKKESFPLTVTSAQKNPTAFYLCASTLPAGPNYGYTFGSGTRLTVV.

The V and J genes are TRBV3-1 (or the pseudogene TRBV3-2) and TRBJ1-1; perhaps TRBD1 as D (6 bases). Trimming removed 1 base from V and 0 bases from J, with 12 bases in between. There are 16 residues in the CDR3. CDR1 and CDR2 (germline): LGHDT, YNNKEL (reference sequence). The DNA of the CDR3 is TGTGCCAGCAGCCAAGTACAGGGAACCGTGAACACTGAAGCTTTCTTT. This encodes CASSQVQGTVNTEAFF.